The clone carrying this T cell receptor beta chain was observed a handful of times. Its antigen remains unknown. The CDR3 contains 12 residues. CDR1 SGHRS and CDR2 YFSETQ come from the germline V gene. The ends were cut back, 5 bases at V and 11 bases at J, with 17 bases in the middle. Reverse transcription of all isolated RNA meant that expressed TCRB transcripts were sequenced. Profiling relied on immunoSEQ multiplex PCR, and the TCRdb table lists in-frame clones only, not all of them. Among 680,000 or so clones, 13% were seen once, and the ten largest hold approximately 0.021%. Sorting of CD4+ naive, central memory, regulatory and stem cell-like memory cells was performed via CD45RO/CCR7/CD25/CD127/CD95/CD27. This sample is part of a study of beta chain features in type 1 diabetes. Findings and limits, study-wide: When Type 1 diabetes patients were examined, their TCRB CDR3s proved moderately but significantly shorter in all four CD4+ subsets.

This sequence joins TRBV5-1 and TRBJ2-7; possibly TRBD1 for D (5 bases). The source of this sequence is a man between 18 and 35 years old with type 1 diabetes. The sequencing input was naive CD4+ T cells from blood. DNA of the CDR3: TGCGCCAGCAGGGCAGGGCAATCGTTGGAGTACTTC. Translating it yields CASRAGQSLEYF.